This entry concerns a single TCR beta chain. Its antigen is not known. CDR3 size: 17 residues. Germline V gene data show CDR1 as SGHVS and CDR2 as FNYEAQ. The V gene end was trimmed by 5 bases and the J gene end by 5 bases; junction bases not matched to a gene: 15. Sequencing libraries made from TCR beta cDNA carried unique molecular identifiers. TCRdb passed the PCR reads through MiXCR, listing each CDR3 protein once. The repertoire holds fewer than 900,000 distinct CDR3 sequences, with more than 45% as singletons. The data stem from a study of post-analysis software for immune sequencing data. Study-wide context: Recorded disease courses covered relapsing-remitting, secondary progressive and progressive-relapsing multiple sclerosis. Some patients had no subtype annotation.

Study observations and caveats: People with multiple sclerosis had a significantly lower normalized Chao1 diversity than controls did. Relative to controls, patients had a few TRBV segments at higher frequency, with TRBV5-6, TRBV5-1 and TRBV20-1 among these.

Input material: blood. This sequence joins TRBV7-6 and TRBJ2-1; TRBD2 matches 7 bases. The sequence was collected from a girl aged 5-17 years with multiple sclerosis. DNA of the CDR3: TGTGCCAGCAGCCAAGAGGGGCCGGGAGGATGGGACAATGAGCAGTTCTTC. Translated: CASSQEGPGGWDNEQFF.